This T cell receptor beta chain was identified during a study of T cell responses to AZD1222 COVID-19 vaccine. TCRdb's table, derived via immunoSEQ multiplex PCR, lists solely in-frame clones and lacks some. The table shows 80,000 to 90,000 clones, with roughly nine tenths occurring only once. Points from the study as a whole: Seropositive AZD1222 recipients at baseline numbered only five or six. Most donors were white British and more were female, and clonal diversity was possibly underestimated.

To note about this clone: Its antigen is not identified.

CDR3 length equals 14 residues. V was shortened by 4 bases and J by 1 base, with 11 bases between the two germline ends. CDR1 is LNHNV and CDR2 is YYDKDF in the germline V gene (reference sequence). Source: peripheral blood, taken on day 0 of AZD1222 vaccination. The sequence was obtained from an adult in good health. The chain carries TRBV15 and TRBJ2-7; unclear D gene. The CDR3 is CATSTDRLSYEQYF. The CDR3 DNA reads as TGTGCCACCAGCACCGACCGGCTATCCTACGAGCAGTACTTC.